Following are 13 T cell receptor beta chains from one sample sequenced in a study of control samples from healthy donors and cancer patients. The method was immunoSEQ multiplex PCR; TCRdb's version includes in-frame clones alone and lacks a portion of them. The repertoire holds around 170,000 clones, almost 90% seen once, with about 1.4% in the top ten. Sequences were obtained from blood. Source of these receptors: a woman aged 50 to 60 in good health.

The rearrangement links TRBV5-4 to TRBJ2-7; TRBD2 matches at 7 bases. Germline lookup yields CDR1 SGHNT and CDR2 YYREEE (reference sequence). V lost 4 bases and J lost 2; bases outside the gene matches: 6. This CDR3 comprises 14 residues. The CDR3 DNA sequence: TGTGCCAGCAGCCCCTGGACTAGTACCTACGAGCAGTACTTC. Protein product: CASSPWTSTYEQYF.

This clone was counted a few times. This chain connects TRBV7-3 to TRBJ2-7, with D tentatively TRBD2 (5 bases). The CDR3 covers 13 residues. With 1 base removed from V and 3 bases from J, the gap between germline ends came to 7 bases. The germline V gene encodes CDR1 SGHTA and CDR2 FQGTGA. CDR3 nucleotides: TGTGCCAGCAGCTTAAACGGGGACTACGAGCAGTACTTC. Its translation: CASSLNGDYEQYF.

The rearrangement joins TRBV5-4 to TRBJ2-5, with D unclear. Trimming took 0 bases from V and 1 from J, leaving 1 base between them. The CDR3 consists of 12 residues. CDR1 and CDR2 (germline): SGHNT, YYREEE (reference sequence). The CDR3 DNA reads as TGTGCCAGCAGCTTGGGCCAAGAGACCCAGTACTTC. It codes for CASSLGQETQYF.

The chain has TRBV19 and TRBJ2-2; 14 positions match TRBD2. The CDR3 totals 17 residues. Trimming at V came to 9 bases and at J to 1 base, leaving 7 bases not matched to a gene. Looked up from germline, CDR1 is LNHDA and CDR2 is SQIVND (reference sequence). DNA of the CDR3: TGTGCCAGCCTAGGGACTAGCGGGAGAGAGAACACCGGGGAGCTGTTTTTT. This codes for CASLGTSGRENTGELFF.

This rearrangement joins TRBV28 to TRBJ1-1, with 7 bases that match TRBD1. CDR1 MDHEN and CDR2 SYDVKM come from the germline V gene. There are 16 residues in the CDR3. After removal of 4 bases from V and 1 base from J, the junction contained 9 bases not matched to a gene. In DNA, the CDR3 is TGTGCCAGCAGTTCCTTCAGGGGGTCCTCGAACACTGAAGCTTTCTTT. Its translation: CASSSFRGSSNTEAFF.

This clone has only a few counts. The CDR3 spells CASSLRAGDTQYF. CDR3 nucleotides: TGTGCCAGCAGCTTAAGGGCGGGAGATACGCAGTATTTT. J is TRBJ2-3 and V is TRBV5-5, with D possibly matching TRBD2 (5 bases). Germline CDR1 SGHKS, CDR2 YYEKEE (reference sequence). The CDR3 covers 13 residues. V lost 2 bases and J lost 5, with 9 bases in between.

The gene calls are TRBV27 and TRBJ1-3; 7 bases agree with TRBD1. The CDR3 is made up of 14 amino acids. V dropped 11 bases and J dropped 4; count of bases not matched to a gene: 11. Germline lookup yields CDR1 MNHEY and CDR2 SMNVEV (reference sequence). The chain's CDR3 is CASRATGRGNTIYF. For the CDR3, the DNA is TGTGCCTCCCGTGCGACAGGGAGAGGAAACACCATATATTTT.

The chain couples TRBV29-1 to TRBJ2-7; tentative D call: TRBD1 (6 bases). This CDR3 comprises 14 residues. In germline, CDR1 is SQVTM, CDR2 ANQGSEA. V shed 4 bases and J shed 2 bases, with 15 bases lying between them. The CDR3 DNA reads TGCAGCGTTGTTTCCGTCAACAGGGCCTACGAGCAGTACTTC. Encoded protein: CSVVSVNRAYEQYF.

This chain uses TRBV9 with TRBJ1-1; D is undetermined. The CDR3 is 14 residues long. Trimming shortened V by 4 bases and J by 4 bases, and 14 bases separated the two germline ends. From germline, CDR1 is SGDLS and CDR2 YYNGEE. As DNA, the CDR3 is TGTGCCAGCAGCCCCCGGGAGAAGGGCACTGAAGCTTTCTTT. Translated: CASSPREKGTEAFF.

Comments on this clone: Other nucleotide sequences from this sample produce the same CDR3. The rearrangement joins TRBV28 to TRBJ1-5; D may be TRBD1 (6 bases). This CDR3 comprises 16 residues. The germline V gene has CDR1 MDHEN and CDR2 SYDVKM. Trimming removed 5 bases from V and 4 bases from J, with 18 bases in between. The CDR3 sequence: CASSLPQGLGNQPQHF. The CDR3 coding sequence is TGTGCCAGCAGTCTCCCCCAGGGGCTGGGGAATCAGCCCCAGCATTTT.

The chain employs TRBV4-1 and TRBJ2-1; no reliable D call. Germline CDR1 is MGHRA and CDR2 is YSYEKL. Deletions cut 2 bases from V and 2 bases from J, with 19 bases between. The CDR3 contains 18 residues. CDR3 residues: CASSQLDLLPRTYNEQFF. As DNA, the CDR3 is TGCGCCAGCAGCCAATTGGACCTACTACCTCGCACCTACAATGAGCAGTTCTTC.

The chain links TRBV3-1 (or the pseudogene TRBV3-2) to TRBJ2-3, with 7 bases that match TRBD2. CDR1 and CDR2 (germline): LGHDT, YNNKEL (reference sequence). Trimming cost V 0 bases and J 5 bases; bases outside gene matches: 8. There are 16 residues in the CDR3. The CDR3 coding sequence is TGTGCCAGCAGCCAAGACCTGGGGAGGGTCGGAGATACGCAGTATTTT. Its translation: CASSQDLGRVGDTQYF.

The chain employs TRBV5-1 and TRBJ1-1; no definite D call. Germline-derived CDR1 and CDR2 are SGHRS and YFSETQ. CDR3 length equals 14 residues. The V gene lost 4 bases and the J gene lost 4 bases, with 14 bases spanning the gap. CDR3 DNA: TGCGCCAGCAGCCCAGGACCGGCGAGCACTGAAGCTTTCTTT. It translates to CASSPGPASTEAFF.